The T cell receptor beta chain described here comes from a study of regulatory T cells in long-lasting Graves disease. Study-wide findings and caveats: Persistent disease preferred TRBV28, TRBJ1-2 and TRBJ2-5.

HTBI primers from iRepertoire and Arm-PCR of CDR3 regions yielded the TCR beta libraries. Via MiXCR, TCRdb re-called the multiplex PCR reads, giving one row per CDR3 protein. The data hold about 500,000 distinct CDR3 sequences, with around 15% observed a single time. As for time point: newly diagnosed GD, antithyroid drugs for less than 3 months. RNA from PBMCs was the source of the TCR library. The CDR3 loop spans 15 amino acids. V dropped 5 bases and J dropped 8 bases, with 24 bases sitting between them. Per germline, CDR1 DFQATT and CDR2 SNEGSKA (reference sequence). This clonotype was seen a few times. Its antigen remains unidentified. The same data also contributed to another study, on T cells in Graves' hyperthyroidism and ophthalmopathy. That source notes: Appearing also in blood were most of the thyroid clonotypes expanded above 0.001. Ophthalmopathy was identified by the model a median roughly 6.5 months ahead of onset.

Source: peripheral blood mononuclear cells (PBMCs), taken at new diagnosis, from a patient treated with antithyroid drugs. This rearrangement joins TRBV20-1 to TRBJ1-2; possibly TRBD1 for D (6 bases). The sequence was obtained from a man aged 35 to 55 with Graves disease. This CDR3 reads CSADNGSNRVLGYTF. CDR3 DNA: TGCAGTGCTGATAATGGGTCCAACAGGGTCCTGGGCTACACCTTC.